This T cell receptor beta chain appears in the sequencing data of a study of T-cell reconstitution after alpha-beta-depleted transplantation in children. This CDR3 has 15 residues. Germline assignment: CDR1 SEHNR and CDR2 FQNEAQ (reference sequence). V was cut by 6 bases and J by 3 bases, with 15 bases left in between. Unique molecular identifiers were incorporated into the prepared TCRbeta library. TCRdb reprocessed the PCR reads with MiXCR, giving one entry per CDR3 protein. The sample contains 440,000 or so distinct CDR3 sequences, approximately 10% of which appear only once. The sample here was PBMCs from the stem cell graft donor, taken from the stem cell graft. The J gene is TRBJ2-1, the V gene TRBV7-9, with D possibly being TRBD1 or TRBD2 (5 bases each). This clonotype was sampled from a human donor who donated a stem cell graft to a child with acute myeloid leukemia. The CDR3 DNA reads as TGTGCCAGCAGAAGGGACCGGGCTAGCTACAATGAGCAGTTCTTC. Amino acids: CASRRDRASYNEQFF. Drawing the rest from reference TRBV7-9 and TRBJ2-1, the complete variable domain is DTGVSQNPRHKITKRGQNVTFRCDPISEHNRLYWYRQTLGQGPEFLTYFQNEAQLEKSRLLSDRFSAERPKGSFSTLEIQRTEQGDSAMYLCASRRDRASYNEQFFGPGTRLTVL.